What follows are 4 T cell receptor beta chains derived from one specimen sequenced in a study of blood T cells in healthy people across ages. A second PCR of roughly 7 to 11 cycles used a sample-barcoded 5' primer and a J-beta primer mix. TCRdb re-called the 5' RACE reads through MiXCR, storing one row per CDR3 protein. Counted here are about 570,000 distinct CDR3 sequences, 25% to 35% occurring once; the ten biggest clones make up roughly 3.5%. These data were likewise used in another study, on T cells of mothers and their children.

The sample consisted of blood. These receptors were taken from a boy aged 2 to 10 in good health.

This clonotype was counted only a few times. CDR3 sequence (DNA): TGTGCCATCAAACCGACTAGCGGGGGTGGAACAGATACGCAGTATTTT. Protein sequence: CAIKPTSGGGTDTQYF. The gene calls are TRBV10-3 and TRBJ2-3; 12 positions match TRBD2. CDR1 and CDR2 from the germline V gene are ENHRY and SYGVKD. This CDR3 spans 16 amino acids. Trimming took 7 bases from V and 3 from J; bases not matched to a gene: 8.

The sample holds a few counts of this clonotype. The V call is TRBV7-3, the J call TRBJ2-2, with D perhaps matching TRBD2 (5 bases). V lost 3 bases and J 2 bases, leaving 10 bases between the germline ends. This CDR3 has 15 residues. The germline V gene encodes CDR1 SGHTA and CDR2 FQGTGA. The CDR3 loop reads CASSFGRGNTGELFF. The CDR3 DNA follows: TGTGCCAGCAGCTTTGGACGGGGTAACACCGGGGAGCTGTTTTTT. The entire variable domain, with the rest obtained from reference TRBV7-3 and TRBJ2-2, is as follows: GAGVSQTPSNKVTEKGKYVELRCDPISGHTALYWYRQSLGQGPEFLIYFQGTGAADDSGLPNDRFFAVRPEGSVSTLKIQRTERGDSAVYLCASSFGRGNTGELFFGEGSRLTVL.

This clonotype was seen only a few times. The J gene is TRBJ1-4, the V gene TRBV6-5, with D possibly TRBD1 on 5 matching bases. Germline CDR1 and CDR2: MNHEY and SVGAGI. This CDR3 comprises 13 residues. The germline V and J ends were trimmed by 9 bases and 11 bases, with 19 bases remaining between them. The CDR3 DNA reads TGTGCCAGTCAGAAAGACAGATGGGGGAAACTGTTTTTT. Protein sequence: CASQKDRWGKLFF.

In its sample, this clonotype was seen many times. V is TRBV5-4 and J is TRBJ2-3; 15 nucleotides agree with TRBD2. The ends lost 3 bases at V and 4 bases at J; junction bases unmatched: 6. This CDR3 contains 17 residues. Germline V lookup: CDR1 SGHNT, CDR2 YYREEE (reference sequence). CDR3 bases: TGTGCCAGCAGCTCTCGGACTAGCGGGAGGGCGGCAGATACGCAGTATTTT. Amino acid sequence: CASSSRTSGRAADTQYF.